This TCR beta chain was documented in a study of siplizumab effects on memory and regulatory T cells. As for this clone: The target antigen is unknown.

This CDR3 contains 15 residues. Trimming left V 4 bases short and J 4 bases short, with 15 bases between. CDR1 and CDR2 (germline): SGDLS, YYNGEE. Study-wide findings and caveats: Alloreactive sequences whose origin lay in unstimulated CD4+ memory cells were significantly reduced by siplizumab. The majority of clones, roughly 75-97% of proliferating CD4+ or CD8+ clones, lacked an assignable naive or memory phenotype. Confirmation that proliferating Tregs from siplizumab cultures had suppressive function was not obtained.

TCRdb's copy holds only in-frame clones and misses some; the assay was immunoSEQ multiplex PCR. The sample carries around 95,000 clones, 94% recorded once. The rearrangement uses TRBV9 and TRBJ2-1, with D perhaps TRBD1 (6 bases). The source of this sequence is a human donor in good health. Material: non-Treg CD4+ T cells sorted from blood. In DNA form, the CDR3 reads TGTGCCAGCAGCACCGGGACAAGTATATACAATGAGCAGTTCTTC. This sequence encodes CASSTGTSIYNEQFF.